This TCR beta chain appears in the sequencing data of a study of shared clonotypes between healthy human individuals. In the naive CD8 group, cells lacked CD45RO and were positively selected for CCR7, so terminally differentiated effector memory CD45RA+ cells were left out. Sequencing was at deep level. Under the authors' procedure: Because ImmunoSEQ provided only junction sequences with no quality scores, the filtering differed. TCRdb's table, derived via immunoSEQ multiplex PCR, lists solely in-frame clones and lacks some. V and J calls and clone size are as listed in that table; D and trimming were resolved from the DNA. This table holds about 2 million clones, about 95% found once. The sequence was collected from a man aged 18 to 30 in good health. The sample was naive CD8+ T cells sorted from blood.

For the CDR3, the DNA is TGTGCCAGCATCATATCAAACAGGGTCGGCACTGAAGCTTTCTTT. This gives the protein CASIISNRVGTEAFF. The genes are TRBV27 and TRBJ1-1; possibly TRBD1 for D (6 bases). Germline V gene data show CDR1 as MNHEY and CDR2 as SMNVEV (reference sequence). Trimming took off 7 bases at V and 4 bases at J, with 19 bases between the two ends. There are 15 residues in the CDR3.